Reported below is one T cell receptor (beta chain). Its matching antigen is unknown. The source of the sample is a study of T cell responses to AZD1222 COVID-19 vaccine. Clones were sequenced by immunoSEQ multiplex PCR, and TCRdb holds only the in-frame ones, with some missing. The sample consists of approximately 130,000 clones, approximately 90% of them appearing once. Overall study results and limits: Spike-specific TCR breadth and depth went up after people got two AZD1222 doses. Reportedly, nearly half of unique spike TCRs recognized epitopes outside B.1.351/B.1.1.7 mutations. Repertoires were collected only later (after the peak T cell response had occurred). Among AZD1222 vaccinees, only 5 to 7 were seropositive at baseline.

J gave up 8 bases and V 2 bases, and 12 bases lay outside the gene matches. CDR3 length: 16 amino acids. From germline, CDR1 is ENHRY and CDR2 SYGVKD. The sequence derives from an adult in good health. This chain uses TRBV10-3 with TRBJ2-1, with 7 bases fitting TRBD2. The sample in question was peripheral blood, obtained on day 0 of MenACWY control vaccination. The CDR3 region has the DNA TGTGCCATCAGTGAGGGAAAGGTGGGAGGGCGATATGAGCAGTTCTTC. This codes for CAISEGKVGGRYEQFF.